This entry lists 19 T cell receptor beta chains sequenced from one sample in a study of cytomegalovirus exposure and HLA in healthy donors. The PCR contained 60 Vbeta and 13 Jbeta primers. Only in-frame clones appear in the TCRdb table, and some are missing; sequencing was by immunoSEQ multiplex PCR. The sample carries about 76,000 clones, 79% recorded once. Sample: PBMCs. The receptors come from a young man in good health and CMV-seronegative.

A note on this clone: One end of the junction is discordant with germline, which a read error may explain. This chain uses TRBV5-5 with TRBJ2-7, with TRBD2 as a possible D gene (6 bases). This CDR3 region has 12 residues. Germline V gives CDR1 SGHKS, CDR2 YYEKEE (reference sequence). The CDR3 here is CASSLGLGPQHF. CDR3 nucleotides: TGTGCCAGCAGCTTGGGACTAGGCCCCCAGCACTTC.

Comment on this clone: Mismatch with germline at one junction end may stem from a read error. Distinct nucleotide sequences in the sample also encode this CDR3. The rearrangement joins TRBV6-5 to TRBJ1-1; TRBD1 matches 7 bases. There are 14 residues in the CDR3. The germline V gene has CDR1 MNHEY and CDR2 SVGAGI. The CDR3 coding sequence is TGCGCCATCCGACAGGGATGGGCTAACACTGAAGCTTTCTTT. Translated: CAIRQGWANTEAFF.

This CDR3 is CASSLGVSSLHF. In nucleotides, the CDR3 is TGTGCCAGCAGCTTAGGGGTATCGTCCCTCCACTTT. The genes are TRBV14 and TRBJ1-6, with a weak D call TRBD1 (5 bases). Germline lookup yields CDR1 SGHDN and CDR2 FVKESK. V lost 5 bases to trimming and J lost 14 bases, with 13 bases between them. The CDR3 is 12 residues long.

The chain combines TRBV7-9 with TRBJ2-1; 8 bases fit TRBD1. The trim removed 5 bases at V and 9 bases at J, leaving 9 bases unmatched. Germline V gene sequence: CDR1 SEHNR, CDR2 FQNEAQ (reference sequence). CDR3 length: 14 residues. The DNA for the CDR3 is TGTGCCAGCAGCCCAGGGGGCCGGGGGAGTGAGCAGTTCTTC. Its translation is CASSPGGRGSEQFF.

The chain carries TRBV7-2 and TRBJ1-5; D is unresolved. CDR1 SGHTA and CDR2 FQGNSA come from the germline V gene. Trimming removed 5 bases from V and 6 bases from J, with 11 bases in between. The CDR3 consists of 13 residues. The CDR3 bases are TGTGCCAGCAGCCCTCTATATGCTCAGCCCCAGCATTTT. Protein: CASSPLYAQPQHF.

The CDR3 nucleotides read TGTGCCAGTAGTATATCCGGGACAGGGATGTACGAGCAGTACTTC. This sequence encodes CASSISGTGMYEQYF. The chain carries TRBV19 and TRBJ2-7; 9 positions agree with TRBD1. In germline, CDR1 is LNHDA, CDR2 SQIVND (reference sequence). V dropped 2 bases and J dropped 4; count of bases not matched to a gene: 6. CDR3 size: 15 residues.

Regarding this clone: One junction end disagrees with the germline gene, perhaps due to a read error. V is TRBV7-7 and J is TRBJ2-3; the D gene is possibly TRBD2 (6 bases). The CDR3 is made up of 12 amino acids. Germline values: CDR1 SSHAT, CDR2 FNYEAQ (reference sequence). The CDR3 region has the DNA TGTGCTAGCAGCCCTGGAGGGTATACGCAGTATTTT. Its translation is CASSPGGYTQYF.

The chain uses TRBV10-3 and TRBJ2-2; D might be TRBD1 (5 bases). Germline loops: CDR1 ENHRY, CDR2 SYGVKD. V lost 6 bases to trimming and J lost 5 bases, with 13 bases between them. The CDR3 is made up of 14 amino acids. The CDR3 spells CAISQTAYTGELFF. The CDR3 nucleotides read TGTGCCATCAGCCAGACAGCCTATACCGGGGAGCTGTTTTTT.

This clone was seen repeatedly, ten times or more. V usage is TRBV5-4 and J usage is TRBJ1-2; D remains unclear. V shed 2 bases and J shed 0 bases, with 14 bases lying between them. The CDR3 extends over 16 amino acids. The germline CDR1 and CDR2 sequences are SGHNT and YYREEE (reference sequence). The CDR3: CASSFGVGLANYGYTF. CDR3 coding DNA: TGTGCCAGCAGCTTCGGGGTCGGTTTAGCTAACTATGGCTACACCTTC. Looking up the rest from reference TRBV5-4 and TRBJ1-2 gives the full variable domain: ETGVTQSPTHLIKTRGQQVTLRCSSQSGHNTVSWYQQALGQGPQFIFQYYREEENGRGNFPPRFSGLQFPNYSSELNVNALELDDSALYLCASSFGVGLANYGYTFGSGTRLTVV.

The rearrangement joins TRBV7-2 to TRBJ2-7; 7 bases align to TRBD1. Looked up from germline, CDR1 is SGHTA and CDR2 is FQGNSA. The V and J ends lost 4 bases and 11 bases, in that order; junction bases with no gene match: 8. The CDR3 runs to 12 residues. DNA for the CDR3: TGTGCCAGCAGCTCGATGGTAGGGACAGAGTACTTC. Its translation: CASSSMVGTEYF.

The chain has TRBV5-1 and TRBJ2-1; 7 bases align to TRBD1. CDR3 length: 15 amino acids. The germline gives CDR1 SGHRS, CDR2 YFSETQ. V shed 4 bases, J shed 4 bases, and the junction held 8 bases outside the gene matches. Here the CDR3 DNA reads TGCGCCAGCAGCCCACGACAGGGTATTTACAATGAGCAGTTCTTC. This gives the protein CASSPRQGIYNEQFF.

The rearrangement uses TRBV5-4 and TRBJ2-4, with D tentatively TRBD1 (6 bases). V was pared by 5 bases and J by 4 bases, with 13 bases between. CDR1 SGHNT and CDR2 YYREEE come from the germline V gene (reference sequence). The length of the CDR3 is 14 residues. The CDR3 protein is CASREQDRKNIQYF. The CDR3 DNA is TGTGCCAGCAGGGAACAGGACAGAAAAAACATTCAGTACTTC.

The chain couples TRBV2 to TRBJ1-1, with D perhaps matching TRBD1 (5 bases). V dropped 5 bases and J dropped 0 bases, with 10 bases sitting between them. Germline CDR1 reads SNHLY; CDR2 reads FYNNEI. The CDR3 totals 14 residues. CDR3 region: CASSTRQMNTEAFF. CDR3 DNA: TGTGCCAGCAGTACGAGACAGATGAACACTGAAGCTTTCTTT.

The rearrangement joins TRBV19 to TRBJ1-2; TRBD1 matches 9 bases. This CDR3 region has 14 residues. V shed 3 bases and J 6 bases; nucleotides not matched to a gene: 5. Per the germline V gene, CDR1 is LNHDA and CDR2 is SQIVND (reference sequence). This chain's CDR3 is CASSIRTGADGYTF. DNA for the CDR3: TGTGCCAGTAGTATCCGGACAGGGGCGGATGGCTACACCTTC.

The chain couples TRBV29-1 to TRBJ2-1; 11 nucleotides match TRBD2. Trimming at V came to 6 bases and at J to 6 bases, leaving 10 bases not matched to a gene. This CDR3 is 15 amino acids long. Germline assignment: CDR1 SQVTM and CDR2 ANQGSEA. DNA of the CDR3: TGCAGCGTCGCGCCGGGACTAGCGGCCGTCAATGAGCAGTTCTTC. As protein: CSVAPGLAAVNEQFF.

The chain recombines TRBV7-9 with TRBJ2-2; 12 nucleotides line up with TRBD2. Germline CDR1 is SEHNR and CDR2 is FQNEAQ (reference sequence). CDR3 length equals 18 residues. Trimming at V came to 5 bases and at J to 4 bases, leaving 11 bases not matched to a gene. The chain's CDR3 is CASSPTSGGIFSTGELFF. CDR3 DNA sequence: TGTGCCAGCAGCCCCACTAGCGGGGGGATATTTTCCACCGGGGAGCTGTTTTTT. Complete variable domain (other parts from reference TRBV7-9 and TRBJ2-2): DTGVSQNPRHKITKRGQNVTFRCDPISEHNRLYWYRQTLGQGPEFLTYFQNEAQLEKSRLLSDRFSAERPKGSFSTLEIQRTEQGDSAMYLCASSPTSGGIFSTGELFFGEGSRLTVL.

This clone was detected only once. The chain couples TRBV2 to TRBJ1-1, with D possibly matching TRBD1 (6 bases). The CDR3 contains 13 residues. Trimming stripped 6 bases from V and 1 base from J, with 9 bases between. Germline V gene data show CDR1 as SNHLY and CDR2 as FYNNEI. CDR3 in DNA: TGTGCCAGCAGCGGACAGCCGAACACTGAAGCTTTCTTT. As protein: CASSGQPNTEAFF.

The rearrangement uses TRBV2 and TRBJ2-5; D is unclear. V was shortened by 6 bases and J by 5 bases, with 16 bases between the two germline ends. The germline V gene has CDR1 SNHLY and CDR2 FYNNEI. CDR3 length: 14 amino acids. CDR3 loop: CASRGSILMETQYF. For the CDR3, the DNA is TGTGCCAGCAGGGGCTCAATTCTAATGGAGACCCAGTACTTC.

This CDR3 reads CASSPELTTNTEAFF. For the CDR3, the DNA is TGTGCCAGCTCACCAGAACTAACGACGAACACTGAAGCTTTCTTT. This chain joins TRBV18 and TRBJ1-1; D is undetermined. CDR3 size: 15 residues. Germline V gene sequence: CDR1 KGHSH, CDR2 LQKENI. Trimming left V 2 bases short and J 1 base short, with 11 bases between.